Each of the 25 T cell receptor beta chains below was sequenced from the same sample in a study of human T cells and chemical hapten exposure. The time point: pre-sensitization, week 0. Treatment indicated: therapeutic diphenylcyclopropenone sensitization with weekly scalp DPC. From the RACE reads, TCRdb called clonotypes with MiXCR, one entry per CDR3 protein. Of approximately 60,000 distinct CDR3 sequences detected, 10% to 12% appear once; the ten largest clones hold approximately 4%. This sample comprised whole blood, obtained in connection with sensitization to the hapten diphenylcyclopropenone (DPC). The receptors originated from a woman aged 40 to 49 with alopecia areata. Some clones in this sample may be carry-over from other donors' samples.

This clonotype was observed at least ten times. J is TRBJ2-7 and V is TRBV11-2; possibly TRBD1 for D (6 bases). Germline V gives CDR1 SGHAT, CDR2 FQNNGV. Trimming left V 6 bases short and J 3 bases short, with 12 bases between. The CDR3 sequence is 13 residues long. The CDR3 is CASRQGGVYEQYF. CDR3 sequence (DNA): TGTGCCAGCAGACAAGGGGGTGTCTACGAGCAGTACTTC.

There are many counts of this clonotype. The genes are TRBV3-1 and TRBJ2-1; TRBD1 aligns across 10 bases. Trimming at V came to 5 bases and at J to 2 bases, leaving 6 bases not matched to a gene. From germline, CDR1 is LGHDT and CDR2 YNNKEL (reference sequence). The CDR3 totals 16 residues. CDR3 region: CASSKRQGAPYNEQFF. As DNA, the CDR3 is TGTGCCAGCAGCAAGCGACAGGGGGCCCCCTACAATGAGCAGTTCTTC.

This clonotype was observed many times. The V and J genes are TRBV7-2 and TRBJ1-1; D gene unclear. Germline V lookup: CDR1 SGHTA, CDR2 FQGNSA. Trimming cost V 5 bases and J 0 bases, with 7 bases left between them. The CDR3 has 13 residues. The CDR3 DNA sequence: TGTGCCAGCAGCCCCTCAGTGAACACTGAAGCTTTCTTT. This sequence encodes CASSPSVNTEAFF.

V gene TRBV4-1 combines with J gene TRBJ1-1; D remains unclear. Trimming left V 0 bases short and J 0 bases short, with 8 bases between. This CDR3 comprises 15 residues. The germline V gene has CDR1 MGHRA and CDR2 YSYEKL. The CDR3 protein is CASSQEVALNTEAFF. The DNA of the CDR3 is TGCGCCAGCAGCCAAGAGGTAGCCTTGAACACTGAAGCTTTCTTT.

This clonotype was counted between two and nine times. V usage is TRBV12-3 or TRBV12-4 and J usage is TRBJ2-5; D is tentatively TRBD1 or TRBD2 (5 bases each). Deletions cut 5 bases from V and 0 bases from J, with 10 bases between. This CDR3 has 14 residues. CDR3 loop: CASSHGTDQETQYF. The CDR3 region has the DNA TGTGCCAGCAGTCATGGGACCGACCAAGAGACCCAGTACTTC.

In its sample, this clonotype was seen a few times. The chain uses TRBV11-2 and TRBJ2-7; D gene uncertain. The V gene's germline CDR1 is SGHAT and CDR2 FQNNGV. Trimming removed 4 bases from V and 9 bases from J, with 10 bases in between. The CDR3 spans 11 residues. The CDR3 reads CASSSFTSQYF. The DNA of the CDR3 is TGTGCCAGCAGCTCTTTTACTTCGCAGTACTTC.

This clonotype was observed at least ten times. The CDR3 nucleotides read TGTGCCACGGCCTTCGATACGCAGTATTTT. Amino acid sequence: CATAFDTQYF. The V and J genes are TRBV28 and TRBJ2-3; D is ambiguous. This CDR3 has 10 amino acids. Germline values: CDR1 MDHEN, CDR2 SYDVKM. The V gene lost 10 bases and the J gene lost 6 bases, with 8 bases spanning the gap.

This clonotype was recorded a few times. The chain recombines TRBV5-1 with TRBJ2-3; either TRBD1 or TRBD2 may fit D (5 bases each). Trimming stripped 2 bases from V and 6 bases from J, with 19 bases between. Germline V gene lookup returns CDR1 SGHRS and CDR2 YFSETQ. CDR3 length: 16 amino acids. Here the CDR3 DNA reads TGCGCCAGCAGCTTAAGTGGGACGACTTTCCTGGATACGCAGTATTTT. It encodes CASSLSGTTFLDTQYF.

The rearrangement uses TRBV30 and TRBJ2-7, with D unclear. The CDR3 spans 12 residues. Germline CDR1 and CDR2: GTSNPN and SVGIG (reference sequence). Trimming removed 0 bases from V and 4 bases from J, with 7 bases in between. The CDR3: CAWSVGFYEQYF. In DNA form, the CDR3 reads TGTGCCTGGAGTGTAGGATTTTACGAGCAGTACTTC.

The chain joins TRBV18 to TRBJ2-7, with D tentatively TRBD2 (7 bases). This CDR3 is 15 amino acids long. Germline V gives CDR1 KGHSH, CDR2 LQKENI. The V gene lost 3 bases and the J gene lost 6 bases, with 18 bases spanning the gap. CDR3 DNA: TGTGCCAGCTCACCCCTAGCGGACAGATCCCTCGAGCAGTACTTC. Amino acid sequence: CASSPLADRSLEQYF. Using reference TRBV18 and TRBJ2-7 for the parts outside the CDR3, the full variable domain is NAGVMQNPRHLVRRRGQEARLRCSPMKGHSHVYWYRQLPEEGLKFMVYLQKENIIDESGMPKERFSAEFPKEGPSILRIQQVVRGDSAAYFCASSPLADRSLEQYFGPGTRLTVT.

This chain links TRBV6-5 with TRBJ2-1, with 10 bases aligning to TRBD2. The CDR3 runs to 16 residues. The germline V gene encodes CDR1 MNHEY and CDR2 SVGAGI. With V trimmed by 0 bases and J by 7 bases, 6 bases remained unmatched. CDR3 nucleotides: TGTGCCAGCAGTTACTCGATATTGGGACTAGCGAATGAGCAGTTCTTC. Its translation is CASSYSILGLANEQFF.

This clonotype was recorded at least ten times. The CDR3 protein is CASSQGQGAKNIQYF. For the CDR3, the DNA is TGTGCCAGCAGCCAAGGACAGGGGGCCAAAAACATTCAGTACTTC. The genes are TRBV7-9 and TRBJ2-4, with 9 bases aligning to TRBD1. The CDR3 contains 15 residues. V shed 5 bases and J 1 base; nucleotides not matched to a gene: 3. Germline assignment: CDR1 SEHNR and CDR2 FQNEAQ (reference sequence). The full variable domain, rest sourced from reference TRBV7-9 and TRBJ2-4, is DTGVSQNPRHKITKRGQNVTFRCDPISEHNRLYWYRQTLGQGPEFLTYFQNEAQLEKSRLLSDRFSAERPKGSFSTLEIQRTEQGDSAMYLCASSQGQGAKNIQYFGAGTRLSVL.

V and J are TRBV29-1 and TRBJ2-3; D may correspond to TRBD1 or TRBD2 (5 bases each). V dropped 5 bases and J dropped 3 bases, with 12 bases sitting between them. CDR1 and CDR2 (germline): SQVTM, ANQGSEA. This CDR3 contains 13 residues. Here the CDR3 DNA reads TGCAGCGTTAGAGGGAGACAGACAGATACGCAGTATTTT. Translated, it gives CSVRGRQTDTQYF.

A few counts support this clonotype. Here the CDR3 DNA reads TGTGCCAGCCGGGGGGGTTCCTCCTACGAGCAGTACTTC. This sequence encodes CASRGGSSYEQYF. This chain uses TRBV6-1 with TRBJ2-7; 8 bases are shared with TRBD2. V lost 8 bases to trimming and J lost 0 bases; unmatched junction nucleotides: 3. Germline values: CDR1 MNHNS, CDR2 SASEGT. CDR3 length: 13 residues.

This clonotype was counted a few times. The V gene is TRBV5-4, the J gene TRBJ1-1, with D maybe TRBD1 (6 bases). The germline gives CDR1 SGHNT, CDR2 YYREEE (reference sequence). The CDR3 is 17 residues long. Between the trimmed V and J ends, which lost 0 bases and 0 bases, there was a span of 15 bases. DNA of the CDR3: TGTGCCAGCAGCTTGGTTCCCAGGGGACCTATGAACACTGAAGCTTTCTTT. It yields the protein CASSLVPRGPMNTEAFF.

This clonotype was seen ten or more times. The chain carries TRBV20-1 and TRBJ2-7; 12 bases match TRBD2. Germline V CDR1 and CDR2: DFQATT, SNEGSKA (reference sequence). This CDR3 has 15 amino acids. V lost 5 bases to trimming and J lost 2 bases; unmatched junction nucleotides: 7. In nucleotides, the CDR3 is TGCAGTGCTGCCCGACTAGCGGGGGCCACCTACGAGCAGTACTTC. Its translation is CSAARLAGATYEQYF.

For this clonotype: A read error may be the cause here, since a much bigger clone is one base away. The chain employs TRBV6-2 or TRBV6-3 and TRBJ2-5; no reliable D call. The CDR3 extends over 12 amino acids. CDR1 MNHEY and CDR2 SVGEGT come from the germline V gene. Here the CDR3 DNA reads TGTGCCAACAGTGCCACCGTCGAGACCCAGTACTTC. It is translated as CANSATVETQYF.

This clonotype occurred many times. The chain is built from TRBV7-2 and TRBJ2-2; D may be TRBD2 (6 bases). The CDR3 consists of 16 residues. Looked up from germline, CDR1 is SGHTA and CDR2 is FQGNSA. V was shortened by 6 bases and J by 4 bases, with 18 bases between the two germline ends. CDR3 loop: CASRIKTGGFTGELFF. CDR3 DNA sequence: TGTGCCAGCAGGATTAAGACCGGGGGTTTCACCGGGGAGCTGTTTTTT.

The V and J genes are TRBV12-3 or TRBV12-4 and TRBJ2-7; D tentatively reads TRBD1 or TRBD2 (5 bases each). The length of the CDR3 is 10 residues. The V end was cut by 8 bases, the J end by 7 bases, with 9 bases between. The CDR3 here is CASGTGEQYF. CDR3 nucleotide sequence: TGTGCCAGCGGGACGGGGGAGCAGTACTTC.

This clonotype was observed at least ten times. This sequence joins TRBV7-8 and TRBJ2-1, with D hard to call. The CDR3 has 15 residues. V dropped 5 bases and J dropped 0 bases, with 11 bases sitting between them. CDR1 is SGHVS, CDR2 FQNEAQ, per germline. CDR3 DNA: TGTGCCAGCAGCCCCGTAAGAAACTCCTACAATGAGCAGTTCTTC. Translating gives CASSPVRNSYNEQFF.

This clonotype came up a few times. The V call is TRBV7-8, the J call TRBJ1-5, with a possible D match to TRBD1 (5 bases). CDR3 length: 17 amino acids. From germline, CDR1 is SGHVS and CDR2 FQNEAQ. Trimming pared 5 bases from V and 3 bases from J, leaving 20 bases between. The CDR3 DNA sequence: TGTGCCAGCAGCCACCGGGGGGGGGAGCCCCACAATCAGCCCCAGCATTTT. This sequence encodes CASSHRGGEPHNQPQHF.

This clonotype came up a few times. The CDR3 protein is CSARGQGAYQPQHF. Written as DNA, the CDR3 is TGCAGTGCCCGCGGACAGGGAGCGTATCAGCCCCAGCATTTT. The genes are TRBV20-1 and TRBJ1-5, with 8 positions matching TRBD1. Germline-derived CDR1 and CDR2 are DFQATT and SNEGSKA (reference sequence). This CDR3 comprises 14 residues. V gave up 6 bases and J gave up 5 bases; unmatched junction bases: 9.

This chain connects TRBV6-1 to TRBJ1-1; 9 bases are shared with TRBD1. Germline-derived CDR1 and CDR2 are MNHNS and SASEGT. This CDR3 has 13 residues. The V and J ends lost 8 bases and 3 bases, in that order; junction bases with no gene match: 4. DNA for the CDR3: TGTGCCAGCCCGGGACAGGGTTACACTGAAGCTTTCTTT. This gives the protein CASPGQGYTEAFF.

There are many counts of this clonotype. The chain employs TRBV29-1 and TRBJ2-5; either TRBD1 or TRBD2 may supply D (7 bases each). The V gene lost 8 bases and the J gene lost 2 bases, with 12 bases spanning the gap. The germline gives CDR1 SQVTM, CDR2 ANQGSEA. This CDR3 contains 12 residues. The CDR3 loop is CSSGTAQETQYF. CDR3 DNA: TGCAGCAGCGGGACAGCTCAAGAGACCCAGTACTTC.

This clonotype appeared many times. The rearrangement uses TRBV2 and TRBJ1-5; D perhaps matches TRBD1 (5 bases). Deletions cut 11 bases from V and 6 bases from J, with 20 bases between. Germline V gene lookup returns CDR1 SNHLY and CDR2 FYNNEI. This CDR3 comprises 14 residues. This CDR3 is CASAPGSLGQPQHF. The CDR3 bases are TGTGCCTCAGCTCCAGGGTCCCTCGGTCAGCCCCAGCATTTT.